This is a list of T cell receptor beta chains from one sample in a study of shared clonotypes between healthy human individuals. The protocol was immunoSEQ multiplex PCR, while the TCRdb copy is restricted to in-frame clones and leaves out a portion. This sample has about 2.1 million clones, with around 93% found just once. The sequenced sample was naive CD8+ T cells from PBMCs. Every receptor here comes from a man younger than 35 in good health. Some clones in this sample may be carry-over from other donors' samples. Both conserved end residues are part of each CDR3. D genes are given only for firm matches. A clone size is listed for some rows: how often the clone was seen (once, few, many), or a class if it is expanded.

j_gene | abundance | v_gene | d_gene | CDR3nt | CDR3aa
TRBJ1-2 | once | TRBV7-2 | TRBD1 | TGTGCCAGCACCCTGACAGGGATCCTAGGGGGCTACACCTTC | CASTLTGILGGYTF
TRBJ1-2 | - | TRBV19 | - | TGTGCCAGTAGTGAAAATTTAGGGCGCGTCTATGGCTACACCTTC | CASSENLGRVYGYTF
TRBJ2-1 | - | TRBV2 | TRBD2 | TGTGCCAGCAGCTGGGCTAGCGGGAGCAATGAGCAGTTCTTC | CASSWASGSNEQFF
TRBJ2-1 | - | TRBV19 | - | TGTGCCAGTAGTATACGGTTGGGGAAGCGGCCTAGAGCCCCCCATGAGCAGTTCTTC | CASSIRLGKRPRAPHEQFF
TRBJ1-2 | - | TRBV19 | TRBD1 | TGTGCCAGTAAAGATACGCCGGGACAGGGGATTGGCTACACCTTC | CASKDTPGQGIGYTF
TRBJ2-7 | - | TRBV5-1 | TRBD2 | TGCGCCAGCACCCTTGGCTTCCTAGCGGTCTCCTACGAGCAGTACTTC | CASTLGFLAVSYEQYF
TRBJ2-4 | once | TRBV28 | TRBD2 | TGTGCCAGCAGCACGCCCGGGACTAGCGGGAACGCAACCAAAAACATTCAGTACTTC | CASSTPGTSGNATKNIQYF
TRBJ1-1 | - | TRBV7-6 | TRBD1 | TGTGCCAGCAGCTTAGATAGGGACAGGGTCCCTTACCCTGAAGCTTTCTTT | CASSLDRDRVPYPEAFF
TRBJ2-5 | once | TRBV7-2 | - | TGTGCCAGCAGCTTAGTCAGAAAACAAGAGACCCAGTACTTC | CASSLVRKQETQYF
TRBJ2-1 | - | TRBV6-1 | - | TGTGCCAGCAGTACACGCATCTGGCAATACAATGAGCAGTTCTTC | CASSTRIWQYNEQFF
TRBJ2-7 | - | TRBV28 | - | TGTGCCAGCAGTTTACCCCCGGGTGACGAGCAGTACTTC | CASSLPPGDEQYF
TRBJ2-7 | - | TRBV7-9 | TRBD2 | TGTGCCAGCAGCCCACCGGGGGGGAGGGAGCAGTACTTC | CASSPPGGREQYF
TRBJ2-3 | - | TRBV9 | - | TGTGCCAGCGGGGTCCCAGATACGCAGTATTTT | CASGVPDTQYF
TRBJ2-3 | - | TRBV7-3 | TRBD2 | TGTGCCAGCAGCTTAATGGGACTAGCTTCAGATACGCAGTATTTT | CASSLMGLASDTQYF
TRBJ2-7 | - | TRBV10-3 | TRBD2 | TGTGCCATCAGTGATAGGACTAGCGGGGCCAGGGAGTACGAGCAGTACTTC | CAISDRTSGAREYEQYF
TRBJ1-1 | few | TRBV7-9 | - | TGTGCCAGCGGAGACGGGTATGAAGCTTTCTTT | CASGDGYEAFF
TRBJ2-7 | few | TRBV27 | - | TGTGCCAGCAGCAACCGGGACATCCCCCGCGAGCAGTACTTC | CASSNRDIPREQYF
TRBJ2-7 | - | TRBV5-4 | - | TGTGCCAGCAGCTTGGCCGGGTCCGAGCAGTACTTC | CASSLAGSEQYF
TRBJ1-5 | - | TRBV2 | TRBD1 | TGTGCCAGCACCAAATACATACAGGGACAGGACGAGCCCCAGCATTTT | CASTKYIQGQDEPQHF
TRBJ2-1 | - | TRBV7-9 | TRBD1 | TGTGCCAGCAGCTTGTTACAGGGGACCTACAATGAGCAGTTCTTC | CASSLLQGTYNEQFF
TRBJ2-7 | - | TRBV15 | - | TGTGCCACCAGCGGAGGGACAGACGAGCAGTACTTC | CATSGGTDEQYF
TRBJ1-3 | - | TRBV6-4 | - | TGTGCCAGCAGGGACAGATTTTCTGGAAACACCATATATTTT | CASRDRFSGNTIYF
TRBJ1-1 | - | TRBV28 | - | TGTGCCAGCAGTTTGCAGGTAGGAATGAACACTGAAGCTTTCTTT | CASSLQVGMNTEAFF
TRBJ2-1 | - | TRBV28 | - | TGTGCCAGCAGTTTATCGCCCGGGGGCTCCTACAATGAGCAGTTCTTC | CASSLSPGGSYNEQFF
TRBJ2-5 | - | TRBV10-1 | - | TGCGCCAGCAGTGAGTCGAGGGGCGTAGGGGAGACCCAGTACTTC | CASSESRGVGETQYF
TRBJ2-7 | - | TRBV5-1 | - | TGCGCCAGCAGCTGGGCGGGGAACGAGCAGTACTTC | CASSWAGNEQYF
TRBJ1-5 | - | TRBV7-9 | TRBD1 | TGTGCCAGCAGCTTAGAGGACAGGGGAAAGAGCAATCAGCCCCAGCATTTT | CASSLEDRGKSNQPQHF
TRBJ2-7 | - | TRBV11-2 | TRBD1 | TGTGCCAGCAGCTATCCGACAGGGGGCGATTCTTACGAGCAGTACTTC | CASSYPTGGDSYEQYF
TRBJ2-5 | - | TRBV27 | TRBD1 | TGTGCCAGCAGTTTTTTGGCCGGGGACAGAAGAGAGACCCAGTACTTC | CASSFLAGDRRETQYF
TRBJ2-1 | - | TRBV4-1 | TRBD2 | TGCGCCAGCAGCCAAGATGGGGGCGGGAGGGCCGCGTACAATGAGCAGTTCTTC | CASSQDGGGRAAYNEQFF
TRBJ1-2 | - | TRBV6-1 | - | TGTGCCAGCAGTCTCTATGAGGGAACGCCTGGCTACACCTTC | CASSLYEGTPGYTF
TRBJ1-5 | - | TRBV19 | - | TGTGCCAGTAGTCTTTGCAGGACAGCCCATAGGTGCAATCAGCCCCAGCATTTT | CASSLCRTAHRCNQPQHF
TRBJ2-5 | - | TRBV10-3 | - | TGTGCCATCAGTGAGAGCGAGACCCAGTACTTC | CAISESETQYF
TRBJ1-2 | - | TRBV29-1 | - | TGCAGCGTTTTTGGCGGCCCCTATGGCTACACCTTC | CSVFGGPYGYTF
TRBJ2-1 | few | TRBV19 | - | TGTGCCAGTAGTTCCAGAGTGTGGCCCAATGAGCAGTTCTTC | CASSSRVWPNEQFF
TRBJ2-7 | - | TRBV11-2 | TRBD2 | TGTGCCAGCAGCTTTAGCGGGACGGGAACGGCCTACGAGCAGTACTTC | CASSFSGTGTAYEQYF
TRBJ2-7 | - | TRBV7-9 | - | TGTGCCAGCAGCTACCCCGGACTCTTCTCACGATCCTACGAGCAGTACTTC | CASSYPGLFSRSYEQYF
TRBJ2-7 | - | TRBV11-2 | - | TGTGCCAGCAGCTTGGGCCCGGGGGTCAGCTCCTACGAGCAGTACTTC | CASSLGPGVSSYEQYF
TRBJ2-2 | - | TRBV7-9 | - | TGTGCCAGCAGCCACGGTACTAGAACTTACACCGGGGAGCTGTTTTTT | CASSHGTRTYTGELFF
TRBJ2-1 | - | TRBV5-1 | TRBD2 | TGCGCCAGCAGCTTGGGGACTAGCCGCTCCTACAATGAGCAGTTCTTC | CASSLGTSRSYNEQFF